These T cell receptor beta chains were read from a single sample in a study of shared clonotypes between healthy human individuals. Profiled with immunoSEQ multiplex PCR; TCRdb holds only in-frame clones, not every one. Here the sample spans about 2.4 million clones, approximately 93% being singletons. What was sequenced was naive CD4+ T cells from PBMCs. Receptors were obtained from a man younger than 35 in good health. Some clones in this sample may be carry-over from other donors' samples. Both conserved end residues are part of each CDR3. D genes are given only for firm matches. Only part of the rows carry a size: once, few, many, or a class if the clone is expanded.

clone_size: .
cdr3_length: 14
v_call: TRBV6-1
j_call: TRBJ1-2
d_call: .
cdr3_nt: TGTGCCAGCAGTGAGGGACATACTAACTATGGCTACACCTTC
cdr3_aa: CASSEGHTNYGYTF

clone_size: .
cdr3_length: 15
v_call: TRBV18
j_call: TRBJ2-2
d_call: TRBD1
cdr3_nt: TGTGCCAGCTCACCACTGAGGGGGCGAACCGGGGAGCTGTTTTTT
cdr3_aa: CASSPLRGRTGELFF

clone_size: .
cdr3_length: 14
v_call: TRBV5-1
j_call: TRBJ2-7
d_call: .
cdr3_nt: TGCGCCAGCAGCTTGAAACAGGCCGCCTACGAGCAGTACTTC
cdr3_aa: CASSLKQAAYEQYF

clone_size: .
cdr3_length: 14
v_call: TRBV6-1
j_call: TRBJ2-7
d_call: .
cdr3_nt: TGTGCCAGCAGTGAAGCTCGTCGGGGTTACGAGCAGTACTTC
cdr3_aa: CASSEARRGYEQYF

clone_size: .
cdr3_length: 13
v_call: TRBV7-6
j_call: TRBJ2-5
d_call: .
cdr3_nt: TGTGCCAGCAGCTTAGTCCTGGGGGAGACCCAGTACTTC
cdr3_aa: CASSLVLGETQYF

clone_size: .
cdr3_length: 16
v_call: TRBV28
j_call: TRBJ2-3
d_call: .
cdr3_nt: TGTGCCAGCAGTTTTCTCAGGACAACTAGCACAGATACGCAGTATTTT
cdr3_aa: CASSFLRTTSTDTQYF

clone_size: .
cdr3_length: 16
v_call: TRBV28
j_call: TRBJ2-4
d_call: TRBD1
cdr3_nt: TGTGCCAGCAGACGGACGGGACAGGGGACCAAAAACATTCAGTACTTC
cdr3_aa: CASRRTGQGTKNIQYF

clone_size: .
cdr3_length: 16
v_call: TRBV12-5
j_call: TRBJ2-1
d_call: TRBD1
cdr3_nt: TGTGCTAGTGGTTCCCCCGGGACAGCTAAGGGGAATGAGCAGTTCTTC
cdr3_aa: CASGSPGTAKGNEQFF

clone_size: .
cdr3_length: 15
v_call: TRBV28
j_call: TRBJ1-5
d_call: .
cdr3_nt: TGTGCCAGCTACCCTTCTGGGGGTGGTGATCAGCCCCAGCATTTT
cdr3_aa: CASYPSGGGDQPQHF

clone_size: .
cdr3_length: 16
v_call: TRBV7-2
j_call: TRBJ2-1
d_call: .
cdr3_nt: TGTGCCAGCAGCTTAGGCGGGACCCCCCTCTACAATGAGCAGTTCTTC
cdr3_aa: CASSLGGTPLYNEQFF

clone_size: .
cdr3_length: 14
v_call: TRBV28
j_call: TRBJ1-1
d_call: .
cdr3_nt: TGTGCCAGCAGTTTCGGGGGGGATCGGACTGAAGCTTTCTTT
cdr3_aa: CASSFGGDRTEAFF

clone_size: few
cdr3_length: 14
v_call: TRBV28
j_call: TRBJ1-1
d_call: .
cdr3_nt: TGTGCCAGCAGTTTCCAGATACGGGGGACTGAAGCTTTCTTT
cdr3_aa: CASSFQIRGTEAFF

clone_size: .
cdr3_length: 15
v_call: TRBV28
j_call: TRBJ2-5
d_call: .
cdr3_nt: TGTGCCAGCAGTTTAGGATTGGGATCCCAAGAGACCCAGTACTTC
cdr3_aa: CASSLGLGSQETQYF

clone_size: .
cdr3_length: 15
v_call: TRBV28
j_call: TRBJ1-5
d_call: .
cdr3_nt: TGTGCCAGCAGTTTACCATTTCAGGGCACTCAGCCCCAGCATTTT
cdr3_aa: CASSLPFQGTQPQHF